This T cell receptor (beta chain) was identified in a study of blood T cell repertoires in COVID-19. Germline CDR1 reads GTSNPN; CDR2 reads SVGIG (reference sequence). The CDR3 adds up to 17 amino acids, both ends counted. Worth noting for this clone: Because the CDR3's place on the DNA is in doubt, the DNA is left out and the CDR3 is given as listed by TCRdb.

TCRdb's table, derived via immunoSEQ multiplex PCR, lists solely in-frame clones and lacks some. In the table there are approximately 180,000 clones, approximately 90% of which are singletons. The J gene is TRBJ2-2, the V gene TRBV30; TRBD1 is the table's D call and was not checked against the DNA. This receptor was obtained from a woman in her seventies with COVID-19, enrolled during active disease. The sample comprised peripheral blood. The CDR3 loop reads CAWSVDQGGMTPGSCFF.